Listed here are 5 T cell receptor beta chains from one sample, sequenced in a study of early T cells in non-severe SARS-CoV-2 infection. TCRdb re-analysed the 5' RACE reads in MiXCR, keeping a single row per CDR3 protein. Of roughly 52,000 distinct CDR3 sequences in the sample, over 7% are singletons; the top ten hold around a tenth. The source material was whole blood. The receptors shown here come from an adult who was a healthcare worker with PCR-confirmed SARS-CoV-2 infection or an uninfected control (not recorded which).

V and J are TRBV24-1 and TRBJ2-4, with D perhaps TRBD1 (5 bases). The CDR3 is made up of 18 amino acids. V gave up 4 bases and J gave up 1 base, with 19 bases separating them. The germline V gene encodes CDR1 KGHDR and CDR2 SFDVKD. For the CDR3, the DNA is TGTGCCACCAGTGACCCCGAGACAGACCCTATTGCCAAAAACATTCAGTACTTC. Translating it yields CATSDPETDPIAKNIQYF.

This clonotype was found many times. The J gene is TRBJ1-3, the V gene TRBV6-6, with D hard to call. This CDR3 is built from 13 residues. CDR1 is MNHNY, CDR2 SVGAGI, per germline (reference sequence). Trimming took 0 bases from V and 0 from J, leaving 0 bases between them. The CDR3 DNA reads as TGTGCCAGCAGTTACTCCTCTGGAAACACCATATATTTT. This sequence encodes CASSYSSGNTIYF.

This clonotype came up many times. The V gene is TRBV28, the J gene TRBJ1-2, with D uncertain. Trimming left V 8 bases short and J 3 bases short, with 4 bases between. Germline CDR1 reads MDHEN; CDR2 reads SYDVKM. The CDR3 runs 10 residues. CDR3 residues: CASGHYGYTF. The CDR3 coding sequence is TGTGCCAGCGGACACTATGGCTACACCTTC.

This clonotype was observed at least ten times. The genes are TRBV19 and TRBJ1-2, with D unclear. The CDR3 length is 12 residues. Trimming removed 5 bases at V and 6 bases at J, with 10 bases between. CDR1 and CDR2 (germline): LNHDA, SQIVND (reference sequence). The CDR3 coding sequence is TGTGCCAGTAGTCCAGGAGGAGATGGCTACACCTTC. This gives the protein CASSPGGDGYTF.

This clonotype has ten or more counts. The chain combines TRBV27 with TRBJ1-1; D may be TRBD1 (5 bases). CDR3 length: 15 amino acids. V shed 4 bases and J shed 0 bases, with 12 bases lying between them. Germline V gives CDR1 MNHEY, CDR2 SMNVEV (reference sequence). The CDR3 region is CASSSYRTMNTEAFF. The CDR3 bases are TGTGCCAGCAGTTCATACAGGACTATGAACACTGAAGCTTTCTTT.